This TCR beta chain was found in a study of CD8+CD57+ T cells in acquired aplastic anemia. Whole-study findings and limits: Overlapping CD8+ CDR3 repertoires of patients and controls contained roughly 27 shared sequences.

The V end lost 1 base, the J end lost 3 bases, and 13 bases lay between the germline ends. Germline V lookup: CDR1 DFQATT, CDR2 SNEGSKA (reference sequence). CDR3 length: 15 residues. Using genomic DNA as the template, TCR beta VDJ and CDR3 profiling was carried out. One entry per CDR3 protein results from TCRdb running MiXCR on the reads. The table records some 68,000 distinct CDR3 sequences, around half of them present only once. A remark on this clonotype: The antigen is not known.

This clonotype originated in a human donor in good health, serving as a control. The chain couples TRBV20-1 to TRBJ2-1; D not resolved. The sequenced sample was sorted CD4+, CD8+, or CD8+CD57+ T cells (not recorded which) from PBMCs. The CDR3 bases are TGCAGTGCTAGAGTTCCGGTGAAGGGCTACAATGAGCAGTTCTTC. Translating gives CSARVPVKGYNEQFF.